The clone carrying this T cell receptor (beta chain) has only a few counts. Its specificity is unknown. This sample is drawn from a study of T cells in Graves' hyperthyroidism and ophthalmopathy. Uncontrolled infection, other autoimmune disease, pregnancy and lactation each barred patients from inclusion. The source material, RNA transcripts, was used to amplify TCR beta CDR3 regions. HTBI primers drove first-round RT-PCR of the TCR CDR3. TCRdb re-derived calls from the multiplex PCR reads in MiXCR, one entry per CDR3 protein. The sample lists about 380,000 distinct CDR3 sequences, approximately 14% occurring once. Points from the study as a whole: Clonotypes that were expanded in thyroid above 0.001 mostly appeared in blood too.

This sequence was found in an older woman with Graves' hyperthyroidism. The sequenced material came from blood.

The CDR3, as DNA: TGCAGTGCCCCCACGACAGGGTTTACTTCACCCCTCCACTTT. Protein product: CSAPTTGFTSPLHF. This chain uses TRBV20-1 with TRBJ1-6, with 7 bases matching TRBD1. In germline, CDR1 is DFQATT, CDR2 SNEGSKA (reference sequence). Trimming took 6 bases from V and 9 from J; bases not matched to a gene: 11. CDR3 length: 14 amino acids.